This T cell receptor (beta chain) was sequenced during a study of blood T cell repertoires in COVID-19. The CDR3 contains 15 residues. Germline assignment: CDR1 MNHEY and CDR2 SMNVEV (reference sequence). Trimming took off 5 bases at V and 6 bases at J, with 17 bases between the two ends. Repertoires were generated with immunoSEQ multiplex PCR, while TCRdb's copy carries only in-frame clones and drops some. The sample contains 230,000 or so clones, around 88% of which appear only once. The sample taken for sequencing was PBMCs or T cells enriched from blood (not recorded which). The chain combines TRBV27 with TRBJ2-1; maybe TRBD1 (6 bases). The sequence came from a woman between 50 and 59 years old with acute COVID-19. As DNA, the CDR3 is TGTGCCAGCAGTGCCACAGGGAGCTTCGGCAATGAGCAGTTCTTC. Translated: CASSATGSFGNEQFF.